The 27 T cell receptor beta chains presented below share a single source sample, sequenced in a study of blood T cell repertoires in COVID-19 (dated by TCRdb to the early 2020s). Libraries came from the immunoSEQ multiplex PCR assay. The table was pulled from immuneACCESS by TCRdb, which kept in-frame rearrangements only. Such tables lose some clones; where checked, under half of the loss comes from unresolved V genes, and the rest has no known cause. This sample lists about 71,000 clones; around 90% were detected once. The ten largest make up around 0.77% of the sample. Material for sequencing was peripheral blood. These TCRs come from an elderly woman with acute or convalescent COVID-19.

This clone was counted only a few times. The chain employs TRBV5-4 and TRBJ1-1, with D uncertain. Germline CDR1 is SGHNT and CDR2 is YYREEE (reference sequence). CDR3 size: 12 residues. Trimming removed 0 bases from V and 10 bases from J, with 10 bases in between. The CDR3 here is CASSLDGRTAFF. The CDR3 coding sequence is TGTGCCAGCAGCTTGGATGGGAGAACAGCTTTCTTT.

V gene TRBV6-1 combines with J gene TRBJ2-5; 7 nucleotides agree with TRBD2. V lost 3 bases, J lost 2 bases, and 12 bases stayed unmatched. This CDR3 has 17 residues. Germline V gene sequence: CDR1 MNHNS, CDR2 SASEGT. The CDR3 DNA sequence: TGTGCCAGCAGTGACACCGGCGTGGGGGGGAGACAAGAGACCCAGTACTTC. Its protein product is CASSDTGVGGRQETQYF.

This clone came up once. CDR3 region: CASSAGVRSYNSPLHF. CDR3 sequence (DNA): TGTGCCAGCAGCGCCGGGGTTCGCTCCTATAATTCACCCCTCCACTTT. V usage is TRBV9 and J usage is TRBJ1-6; D is unresolved. The V end lost 3 bases, the J end lost 0 bases, and 10 bases lay between the germline ends. The CDR3 runs to 16 residues. Germline V gene sequence: CDR1 SGDLS, CDR2 YYNGEE. Based on the CDR3 plus reference TRBV9 and TRBJ1-6, the full variable domain is DSGVTQTPKHLITATGQRVTLRCSPRSGDLSVYWYQQSLDQGLQFLIQYYNGEERAKGNILERFSAQQFPDLHSELNLSSLELGDSALYFCASSAGVRSYNSPLHFGNGTRLTVT.

The chain carries TRBV6-5 and TRBJ2-5; 7 bases are shared with TRBD2. The trim removed 2 bases at V and 5 bases at J, leaving 5 bases unmatched. The CDR3 covers 14 residues. CDR1 is MNHEY, CDR2 SVGAGI, per germline. The CDR3 DNA reads TGTGCCAGCAGTTACCAGGGAGGGTGGGAGACCCAGTACTTC. This codes for CASSYQGGWETQYF.

The chain has TRBV5-4 and TRBJ2-1; possible D gene TRBD2, 6 bases. The CDR3 spans 16 residues. V dropped 0 bases and J dropped 0 bases, with 10 bases sitting between them. From germline, CDR1 is SGHNT and CDR2 YYREEE (reference sequence). Written as DNA, the CDR3 is TGTGCCAGCAGCTTGGCTCTCGGGAGCTCCTACAATGAGCAGTTCTTC. Translated: CASSLALGSSYNEQFF. Variable domain in full (rest from reference TRBV5-4 and TRBJ2-1): ETGVTQSPTHLIKTRGQQVTLRCSSQSGHNTVSWYQQALGQGPQFIFQYYREEENGRGNFPPRFSGLQFPNYSSELNVNALELDDSALYLCASSLALGSSYNEQFFGPGTRLTVL.

V gene TRBV6-5 combines with J gene TRBJ1-1; 10 nucleotides match TRBD1. The V gene end was trimmed by 2 bases and the J gene end by 0 bases; junction bases not matched to a gene: 3. Germline V lookup: CDR1 MNHEY, CDR2 SVGAGI. The CDR3 is 16 amino acids. CDR3 nucleotide sequence: TGTGCCAGCAGTTACGGACAGGGGGACTTGAACACTGAAGCTTTCTTT. Protein sequence: CASSYGQGDLNTEAFF.

The chain links TRBV7-2 to TRBJ2-7; TRBD2 matches at 7 bases. The germline V gene encodes CDR1 SGHTA and CDR2 FQGNSA. V gave up 1 base and J gave up 7 bases; unmatched junction bases: 10. CDR3 length: 15 residues. In nucleotides, the CDR3 is TGTGCCAGCAGCTTAGGTCTGGGCGGGAGCCAAGAGCAGTACTTC. It translates to CASSLGLGGSQEQYF.

The chain recombines TRBV27 with TRBJ2-3; 7 bases map to TRBD1. Germline CDR1 is MNHEY and CDR2 is SMNVEV (reference sequence). V lost 5 bases and J lost 2; bases outside the gene matches: 25. CDR3 length equals 21 residues. In nucleotides, the CDR3 is TGTGCCAGCAGTCCATCCCCAAAGGACAGGTTTATGGGTGGGAACACAGATACGCAGTATTTT. It specifies CASSPSPKDRFMGGNTDTQYF.

This chain uses TRBV19 with TRBJ1-5, with a possible D match to TRBD1 (5 bases). CDR3 length: 15 amino acids. V dropped 3 bases and J dropped 0 bases, with 9 bases sitting between them. Germline V lookup: CDR1 LNHDA, CDR2 SQIVND (reference sequence). CDR3 sequence: CASSIRQSSNQPQHF. The CDR3, as DNA: TGTGCCAGTAGTATTAGACAGTCTAGCAATCAGCCCCAGCATTTT.

The V gene is TRBV28, the J gene TRBJ2-3, with 9 bases lining up with TRBD2. There are 14 residues in the CDR3. J was trimmed by 2 bases and V by 10 bases; bases with no gene match: 7. Per germline, CDR1 MDHEN and CDR2 SYDVKM. CDR3 sequence reads: CATTLAGHTDTQYF. CDR3 DNA sequence: TGTGCCACCACCCTAGCGGGACACACAGATACGCAGTATTTT. The full variable domain, completed using reference TRBV28 and TRBJ2-3, is DVKVTQSSRYLVKRTGEKVFLECVQDMDHENMFWYRQDPGLGLRLIYFSYDVKMKEKGDIPEGYSVSREKKERFSLILESASTNQTSMYLCATTLAGHTDTQYFGPGTRLTVL.

The gene calls are TRBV9 and TRBJ2-7, with TRBD2 matching 11 bases. J gave up 4 bases and V 1 base, and 4 bases lay outside the gene matches. Germline CDR1 is SGDLS and CDR2 is YYNGEE. This CDR3 contains 15 residues. CDR3 amino acids: CASSVTSGSVYEQYF. Here the CDR3 DNA reads TGTGCCAGCAGCGTAACTAGCGGGAGTGTATACGAGCAGTACTTC.

CDR3 bases: TGTGCCAGCTTTGGGCGACAAAACTCCTACGAGCAGTACTTC. As protein: CASFGRQNSYEQYF. V is TRBV28 and J is TRBJ2-7, with no clear D. The CDR3 consists of 14 residues. Trimming cost V 8 bases and J 0 bases, with 14 bases left between them. From germline, CDR1 is MDHEN and CDR2 SYDVKM.

The chain employs TRBV4-3 and TRBJ1-4; 8 bases are shared with TRBD1. V trimming: 3 bases; J trimming: 3 bases; junction bases outside the gene matches: 3. Germline assignment: CDR1 LGHNA and CDR2 YSLEER. CDR3 size: 15 residues. The CDR3 spells CASSHMTGANEKLFF. The DNA of the CDR3 is TGCGCCAGCAGCCACATGACAGGGGCTAATGAAAAACTGTTTTTT.

The chain joins TRBV25-1 to TRBJ2-2; TRBD2 matches 7 bases. CDR1 and CDR2 (germline): MGHDK, SYGVNS. The CDR3 is 13 residues long. V was clipped by 5 bases and J by 5 bases; unmatched bases: 2. The CDR3 is CASSREGTGELFF. The CDR3 nucleotides read TGTGCCAGCAGTAGGGAGGGAACCGGGGAGCTGTTTTTT.

The chain recombines TRBV15 with TRBJ2-3, with 7 bases fitting TRBD2. V dropped 5 bases and J dropped 4; count of bases not matched to a gene: 15. Per the germline V gene, CDR1 is LNHNV and CDR2 is YYDKDF (reference sequence). This CDR3 has 17 residues. Here the CDR3 reads CATSLRRAGTWSDTQYF. The CDR3 DNA reads as TGTGCCACCAGCCTCCGAAGAGCGGGAACGTGGTCAGATACGCAGTATTTT.

This chain uses TRBV10-3 with TRBJ1-4; TRBD1 is a possible D gene (5 bases). V shed 8 bases and J shed 8 bases, with 21 bases lying between them. From germline, CDR1 is ENHRY and CDR2 SYGVKD. The CDR3 has 15 residues. The CDR3 nucleotides are TGTGCCATCGGGTCCGCCGACAGTGTTACAGAAAAACTGTTTTTT. It encodes CAIGSADSVTEKLFF.

This chain connects TRBV5-6 to TRBJ2-7, with D perhaps TRBD1 (6 bases). Germline lookup yields CDR1 SGHDT and CDR2 YYEEEE. The CDR3 totals 16 residues. Trimming shortened V by 4 bases and J by 0 bases, and 17 bases separated the two germline ends. CDR3 region: CASSDNTQGPSYEQYF. The CDR3 DNA reads as TGTGCCAGCAGCGATAATACACAGGGCCCCTCCTACGAGCAGTACTTC.

This chain joins TRBV6-5 and TRBJ1-3; D is uncertain. The ends were cut back, 4 bases at V and 0 bases at J, with 10 bases in the middle. There are 15 residues in the CDR3. In germline, CDR1 is MNHEY, CDR2 SVGAGI. The CDR3 spells CASSSPGGSGNTIYF. The DNA for the CDR3 is TGTGCCAGCAGTTCCCCCGGAGGCTCTGGAAACACCATATATTTT.

The CDR3 here is CASSQDKTRELFF. The DNA for the CDR3 is TGTGCCAGCAGCCAAGATAAGACTAGGGAGCTGTTTTTT. The V and J genes are TRBV3-1 (or the pseudogene TRBV3-2) and TRBJ2-2; tentatively, D is TRBD2 (5 bases). V lost 0 bases and J lost 9, with 8 bases in between. Germline CDR1 is LGHDT and CDR2 is YNNKEL (reference sequence). The CDR3 loop spans 13 amino acids.

V usage is TRBV7-9 and J usage is TRBJ2-7, with D uncertain. V gave up 2 bases and J gave up 6 bases, with 17 bases separating them. The CDR3 has 15 residues. Germline V gene sequence: CDR1 SEHNR, CDR2 FQNEAQ (reference sequence). CDR3 sequence reads: CASSLSPQISTEQYF. Here the CDR3 DNA reads TGTGCCAGCAGCTTATCCCCACAGATCTCCACCGAGCAGTACTTC.

V is TRBV7-2 and J is TRBJ1-2; D gene unclear. Germline lookup yields CDR1 SGHTA and CDR2 FQGNSA. CDR3 length equals 15 residues. The germline V and J ends were trimmed by 1 base and 0 bases, with 9 bases remaining between them. The CDR3 spells CASSLGASPNYGYTF. Here the CDR3 DNA reads TGTGCCAGCAGCTTAGGGGCCAGCCCTAACTATGGCTACACCTTC.

J is TRBJ2-1 and V is TRBV2, with 8 bases fitting TRBD2. Germline V CDR1 and CDR2: SNHLY, FYNNEI. V was clipped by 6 bases and J by 2 bases; unmatched bases: 6. The CDR3 contains 15 residues. The CDR3 DNA reads as TGTGCCAGCAGCTATAGCGGGGCGACCTACAATGAGCAGTTCTTC. It yields the protein CASSYSGATYNEQFF.

This rearrangement joins TRBV29-1 to TRBJ2-2; TRBD1 agrees at 8 bases. Trimming took 5 bases from V and 3 from J; bases not matched to a gene: 11. CDR1 and CDR2 from the germline V gene are SQVTM and ANQGSEA. The CDR3 extends over 16 amino acids. The CDR3 sequence is CSVSPGTGHYTGELFF. DNA for the CDR3: TGCAGCGTTAGTCCCGGGACAGGACACTACACCGGGGAGCTGTTTTTT.

The chain joins TRBV5-1 to TRBJ1-3; D remains unclear. CDR1 SGHRS and CDR2 YFSETQ come from the germline V gene. Trimming shortened V by 4 bases and J by 0 bases, and 11 bases separated the two germline ends. The CDR3 has 15 amino acids. CDR3 loop: CASSTDKISGNTIYF. CDR3 DNA sequence: TGCGCCAGCAGCACTGACAAGATCTCTGGAAACACCATATATTTT.

The chain uses TRBV5-1 and TRBJ1-1; a possible D gene is TRBD1 (6 bases). V lost 0 bases and J lost 5, with 14 bases in between. Germline values: CDR1 SGHRS, CDR2 YFSETQ. This CDR3 region has 15 residues. The CDR3 nucleotides are TGCGCCAGCAGCTTGGGAGCGGGGGCAAGGACTGAAGCTTTCTTT. It encodes CASSLGAGARTEAFF.

The gene calls are TRBV4-2 and TRBJ1-4, with 7 nucleotides matching TRBD1. There are 18 residues in the CDR3. V trimming: 0 bases; J trimming: 5 bases; junction bases outside the gene matches: 12. Germline V gene lookup returns CDR1 LGHNA and CDR2 YNFKEQ. For the CDR3, the DNA is TGTGCCAGCAGCCAAGAAGGTCTTCAGGGGGGCCGGAATGAAAAACTGTTTTTT. Protein sequence: CASSQEGLQGGRNEKLFF.

The gene calls are TRBV5-4 and TRBJ1-1, with D possibly matching TRBD1 (5 bases). The germline V and J ends were trimmed by 1 base and 11 bases, with 15 bases remaining between them. The CDR3 spans 13 residues. Germline CDR1 SGHNT, CDR2 YYREEE (reference sequence). Here the CDR3 DNA reads TGTGCCAGCAGCTTGCAGGGCCAGGTTGAGGCTTTCTTT. It yields the protein CASSLQGQVEAFF.